Listed below are T cell receptor beta chains from one sample, sequenced in a study of CD8 T cells in Susac syndrome. MiXCR was run by TCRdb on the immunoSEQ multiplex PCR reads, yielding one entry per CDR3 protein. The sample carries 65,000 to 100,000 distinct CDR3 sequences, about 96% recorded once. Sequencing was performed on CD8+ T cells from PBMCs. The receptors originated from a human donor with Susac syndrome. The CDR3 runs from the conserved cysteine through the conserved F or W. D genes are given only for firm matches. The listing skips clone size in some rows; elsewhere it reads once, few, many or a size class.

J gene: TRBJ2-5; clone size: NA; D gene: NA; V gene: TRBV27; CDR3 DNA: TGTGCCAGCAGAACCGGTACAGGACACCAAGAGACCCAGTACTTC; CDR3 protein: CASRTGTGHQETQYF
J gene: TRBJ2-2; clone size: NA; D gene: TRBD1; V gene: TRBV7-9; CDR3 DNA: TGTGCCAGCGGATACCAGGGGGACAACACCGGGGAGCTGTTTTTT; CDR3 protein: CASGYQGDNTGELFF
J gene: TRBJ1-5; clone size: NA; D gene: NA; V gene: TRBV7-9; CDR3 DNA: TGTGCCAGCAGCTTAGACGGGAGTAGCAATCAGCCCCAGCATTTT; CDR3 protein: CASSLDGSSNQPQHF
J gene: TRBJ2-5; clone size: once; D gene: TRBD1; V gene: TRBV7-9; CDR3 DNA: TGTGCCAGCAGCGCTAAACAGGGGTTGGAGACCCAGTACTTC; CDR3 protein: CASSAKQGLETQYF
J gene: TRBJ1-2; clone size: NA; D gene: NA; V gene: TRBV29-1; CDR3 DNA: TGCAGCGTTGAAGATCGGAGTCCGGGGGGCTACACCTTC; CDR3 protein: CSVEDRSPGGYTF
J gene: TRBJ2-2; clone size: NA; D gene: NA; V gene: TRBV18; CDR3 DNA: TGTGCCAGCTACCCAGTCACCGGGGAGCTGTTTTTT; CDR3 protein: CASYPVTGELFF
J gene: TRBJ2-1; clone size: NA; D gene: TRBD2; V gene: TRBV20-1; CDR3 DNA: TGCAGTGCTAGTCCGGGACTAGCGGGCAATGAGCAGTTCTTC; CDR3 protein: CSASPGLAGNEQFF
J gene: TRBJ1-2; clone size: NA; D gene: NA; V gene: TRBV20-1; CDR3 DNA: TGCAGTGCCCCGAGGCAGGGACCCCTCTATGGCTACACCTTC; CDR3 protein: CSAPRQGPLYGYTF
J gene: TRBJ2-1; clone size: NA; D gene: NA; V gene: TRBV20-1; CDR3 DNA: TGCAGTGTTTTCCCCGGAGGGGCCCATCGGAGCTCCTACAATGAGCAGTTCTTC; CDR3 protein: CSVFPGGAHRSSYNEQFF
J gene: TRBJ2-2; clone size: NA; D gene: NA; V gene: TRBV7-7; CDR3 DNA: TGTGCTAGCAGCTTAGGAGCGAACACCGGGGAGCTGTTTTTT; CDR3 protein: CASSLGANTGELFF
J gene: TRBJ2-1; clone size: once; D gene: NA; V gene: TRBV3-1; CDR3 DNA: TGTGCCAGCAGCCAAGAGGGCTTACGGTATGAGCAGTTCTTC; CDR3 protein: CASSQEGLRYEQFF
J gene: TRBJ1-5; clone size: NA; D gene: NA; V gene: TRBV28; CDR3 DNA: TGTGCCAGCAGTTTGATCCAAGATAGCAATCAGCCCCAGCATTTT; CDR3 protein: CASSLIQDSNQPQHF
J gene: TRBJ2-7; clone size: once; D gene: TRBD2; V gene: TRBV20-1; CDR3 DNA: TGCAGTGCTAGAGCGTACGCCAATGGCGGGAGTAGGAGGGACGAGCAGTACTTC; CDR3 protein: CSARAYANGGSRRDEQYF
J gene: TRBJ2-5; clone size: NA; D gene: NA; V gene: TRBV30; CDR3 DNA: TGTGCCTGGAGTGTATGGCGGGTTGAGACCCAGTACTTC; CDR3 protein: CAWSVWRVETQYF
J gene: TRBJ2-2; clone size: NA; D gene: TRBD2; V gene: TRBV18; CDR3 DNA: TGTGCCAGCTCACCCCCGGGAGGGGGCACCGGGGAGCTGTTTTTT; CDR3 protein: CASSPPGGGTGELFF
J gene: TRBJ1-2; clone size: NA; D gene: NA; V gene: TRBV6-1; CDR3 DNA: TGTGCCAGCAGAGCGATGGGTAACTATGGCTACACCTTC; CDR3 protein: CASRAMGNYGYTF
J gene: TRBJ2-7; clone size: NA; D gene: NA; V gene: TRBV20-1; CDR3 DNA: TGCAGTGCTAGAACGACAGAATACGAGCAGTACTTC; CDR3 protein: CSARTTEYEQYF
J gene: TRBJ2-3; clone size: NA; D gene: NA; V gene: TRBV29-1; CDR3 DNA: TGCAGCGTTGAGTGGCAGAACACAGATACGCAGTATTTT; CDR3 protein: CSVEWQNTDTQYF
J gene: TRBJ2-5; clone size: NA; D gene: NA; V gene: TRBV27; CDR3 DNA: TGTGCCAGCAGTACGGGAGAGACCCAGTACTTC; CDR3 protein: CASSTGETQYF
J gene: TRBJ1-1; clone size: NA; D gene: NA; V gene: TRBV7-6; CDR3 DNA: TGTGCCAGCAGCATAGCCCTCTTTTGGCCAGGGGAAGACACTGAAGCTTTCTTT; CDR3 protein: CASSIALFWPGEDTEAFF
J gene: TRBJ2-3; clone size: few; D gene: NA; V gene: TRBV28; CDR3 DNA: TGTGCCAGCAGTTCTCTAGCGTCGGGAGATACGCAGTATTTT; CDR3 protein: CASSSLASGDTQYF
J gene: TRBJ1-1; clone size: NA; D gene: NA; V gene: TRBV9; CDR3 DNA: TGTGCCAGCAGCGTAGATCGGTCGTGGCCTGCTTTCTTT; CDR3 protein: CASSVDRSWPAFF
J gene: TRBJ2-1; clone size: NA; D gene: NA; V gene: TRBV14; CDR3 DNA: TGTGCCAGCAGCGGGGCCAGCATAACCTACAATGAGCAGTTCTTC; CDR3 protein: CASSGASITYNEQFF
J gene: TRBJ1-2; clone size: once; D gene: NA; V gene: TRBV29-1; CDR3 DNA: TGCAGCGTGTGGACAGAGAACTATGGCTACACCTTC; CDR3 protein: CSVWTENYGYTF
J gene: TRBJ2-5; clone size: once; D gene: NA; V gene: TRBV4-1; CDR3 DNA: TGCGCCAGCAGCCAAGATGTCTATCAAGAGACCCAGTACTTC; CDR3 protein: CASSQDVYQETQYF